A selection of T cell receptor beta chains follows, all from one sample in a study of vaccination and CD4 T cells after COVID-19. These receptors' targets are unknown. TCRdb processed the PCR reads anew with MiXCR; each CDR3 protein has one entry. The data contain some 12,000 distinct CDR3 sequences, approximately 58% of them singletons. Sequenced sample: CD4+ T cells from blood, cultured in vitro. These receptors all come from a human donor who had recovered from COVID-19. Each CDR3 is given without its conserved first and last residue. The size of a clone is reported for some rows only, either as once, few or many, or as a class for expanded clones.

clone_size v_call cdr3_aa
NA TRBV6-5 ASSYRRREEAF
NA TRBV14 ASSPGGLPYNEQF
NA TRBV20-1 SAIGQARFYEQY
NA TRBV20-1 SAGGQGSGEQF
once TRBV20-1 SARRFGLAGPTGELF
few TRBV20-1 SARGGPLTSYEQY
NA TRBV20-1 SARDGRALKTQY
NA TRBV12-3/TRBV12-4 ASSPLENEF
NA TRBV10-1 ASSPGLAVPPPAAEQY
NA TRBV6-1 ASRTDRGGDYGYT
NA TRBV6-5 ASSYSDRGTAEAF
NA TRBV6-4 ASSEGQGHTDTQY
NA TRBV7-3 ASSLQSGDTQY
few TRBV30 AWRGLAGGPVETQY
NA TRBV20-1 SANDRGNEQF